The 10 T cell receptor beta chains below come from one sample, sequenced in a study of cytomegalovirus exposure and HLA in healthy donors (dated by TCRdb to the late 2010s). Preparation of the library involved the immunoSEQ multiplex PCR assay. The source is immuneACCESS, and TCRdb retained only in-frame sequences with V and J called. Part of the clones is not carried over; for the studies checked, unresolved V genes explain less than half of this, and the remainder is unexplained. Present in this sample are about 200,000 clones, over 75% of which were seen just once. The ten largest clones represent more than 1.5% of the sample. Sequencing used PBMCs. Source of these receptors: a woman aged 18-29 years in good health and CMV-seropositive.

This chain joins TRBV28 and TRBJ1-2, with D possibly TRBD1 on 6 matching bases. Germline CDR1 MDHEN, CDR2 SYDVKM. Trimming removed 5 bases at V and 3 bases at J, with 13 bases between. This CDR3 has 14 residues. CDR3 loop: CASSLRTAYYGYTF. The CDR3 nucleotides are TGTGCCAGCAGTCTTAGGACAGCTTACTATGGCTACACCTTC.

A note on this clone: Other DNA sequences within the sample encode an identical CDR3. The CDR3 here is CASSLTGKETQYF. The CDR3 coding sequence is TGTGCCAGCAGCTTGACCGGTAAAGAGACCCAGTACTTC. The chain carries TRBV5-6 and TRBJ2-5; D call uncertain. Between the trimmed V and J ends, which lost 1 base and 3 bases, there was a span of 7 bases. The CDR3 consists of 13 residues. The germline V gene has CDR1 SGHDT and CDR2 YYEEEE.

The gene calls are TRBV30 and TRBJ2-7; D is unclear. From germline, CDR1 is GTSNPN and CDR2 SVGIG (reference sequence). The CDR3 runs to 13 residues. V shed 2 bases and J shed 2 bases, with 10 bases lying between them. CDR3 in amino acids: CAWSITEPYEQYF. DNA of the CDR3: TGTGCCTGGAGTATAACGGAGCCCTACGAGCAGTACTTC.

This chain links TRBV7-2 with TRBJ2-1, with D possibly being TRBD2 (5 bases). V was shortened by 1 base and J by 2 bases, with 9 bases between the two germline ends. CDR1 SGHTA and CDR2 FQGNSA come from the germline V gene. CDR3 length equals 15 residues. The CDR3 loop is CASSLDGLPYNEQFF. DNA of the CDR3: TGTGCCAGCAGCTTAGACGGACTCCCCTACAATGAGCAGTTCTTC.

The chain combines TRBV4-1 with TRBJ2-3; 7 bases fit TRBD2. Trimming removed 6 bases from V and 5 bases from J; junction bases left unmatched: 8. Per the germline V gene, CDR1 is MGHRA and CDR2 is YSYEKL. The CDR3 consists of 14 residues. The CDR3 is CASRPSGMIDTQYF. CDR3 DNA sequence: TGCGCCAGCAGGCCCAGCGGGATGATAGATACGCAGTATTTT.

The chain employs TRBV4-1 and TRBJ2-2; D is ambiguous. CDR3 length equals 12 residues. Trimming stripped 5 bases from V and 5 bases from J, with 6 bases between. Germline-derived CDR1 and CDR2 are MGHRA and YSYEKL. The CDR3 nucleotides are TGCGCCAGCAGCGGAGTAACCGGGGAGCTGTTTTTT. Amino acid sequence: CASSGVTGELFF.

The V call is TRBV2, the J call TRBJ2-7, with TRBD1 as a possible D gene (5 bases). The germline V gene encodes CDR1 SNHLY and CDR2 FYNNEI. The CDR3 totals 13 residues. V lost 4 bases, J lost 5 bases, and 12 bases lay in between. The CDR3 region has the DNA TGTGCCAGCAGTGTGGGGCCAGAGGACGAGCAGTACTTC. This sequence encodes CASSVGPEDEQYF.

This clone was counted a single time. V usage is TRBV7-2 and J usage is TRBJ2-7; D remains unclear. The germline CDR1 and CDR2 sequences are SGHTA and FQGNSA. CDR3 size: 12 residues. Trimming took off 1 base at V and 4 bases at J, with 5 bases between the two ends. CDR3 sequence: CASSLGRYEQYF. The CDR3 nucleotides read TGTGCCAGCAGCTTAGGTCGTTACGAGCAGTACTTC. Together with reference TRBV7-2 and TRBJ2-7, the CDR3 gives the full variable domain: GAGVSQSPSNKVTEKGKDVELRCDPISGHTALYWYRQSLGQGLEFLIYFQGNSAPDKSGLPSDRFSAERTGGSVSTLTIQRTQQEDSAVYLCASSLGRYEQYFGPGTRLTVT.

The chain combines TRBV30 with TRBJ2-1; 8 nucleotides line up with TRBD2. The J segment lost 0 bases and the V segment lost 4 bases, leaving 5 bases of the junction unmatched. The CDR3 length is 15 residues. Germline CDR1 reads GTSNPN; CDR2 reads SVGIG (reference sequence). The CDR3: CAWNIAGYSYNEQFF. CDR3 nucleotides: TGTGCCTGGAATATAGCGGGATACTCCTACAATGAGCAGTTCTTC.

In nucleotides, the CDR3 is TGTGCCAGCAGTTTCGGTGGACAGTCCTACGAGCAGTACTTC. Translating it yields CASSFGGQSYEQYF. The rearrangement links TRBV27 to TRBJ2-7, with D perhaps TRBD1 (6 bases). CDR1 is MNHEY, CDR2 SMNVEV, per germline (reference sequence). The CDR3 extends over 14 amino acids. Trimming shortened V by 3 bases and J by 1 base, and 10 bases separated the two germline ends.